The sequence of this T cell receptor (beta chain) was determined in a study of shared clonotypes between healthy human individuals. Study-wide context: Donors, aged 18 to 49, were a couple of women and three men. Used for every donor were three CD4 naive, three CD4 memory, two CD8 naive and one CD8 memory plate.

Only in-frame clones appear in the TCRdb table, and some are missing; sequencing was by immunoSEQ multiplex PCR. This repertoire shows 850,000 to 1,200,000 clones, 70% to 80% found once; its top ten account for about 1.5%. Recent vaccinations or acute infections were absent in the healthy HIV-negative adult donors. It was into CD45RA+ naive and CD45RA-negative memory subsets that the CD4+ cells were split. V lost 1 base, J lost 4 bases, and 10 bases lay in between. Germline V gene data show CDR1 as SGHTA and CDR2 as FQGNSA. The CDR3 is 15 residues long. The source material was memory CD4+ T cells sorted from blood. The subset: CD45RA-negative fraction. The chain recombines TRBV7-2 with TRBJ2-2; D may be TRBD2 (5 bases). The TCR sequence derives from a man aged 18 to 29 in good health. CDR3 sequence (DNA): TGTGCCAGCAGCTTAGTCGGGAAAGTCACCGGGGAGCTGTTTTTT. Translated: CASSLVGKVTGELFF.